The subject of this entry is one T cell receptor beta chain. Its antigen is not identified. PCR was run on genomic DNA. Amplification of the beta chain CDR3 used 30 forward and 13 reverse multiplex primers. TCRdb re-derived calls from the multiplex PCR reads in MiXCR, one entry per CDR3 protein. The sample has some 250,000 distinct CDR3 sequences, 47% seen once. V dropped 4 bases and J dropped 0; count of bases not matched to a gene: 5. CDR1 is MNHNS and CDR2 is SASEGT in the germline V gene. The CDR3 runs to 15 residues. This sample is drawn from a study of type 1 and type 2 diabetes patients. Study as a whole: The cohort mixed type 1 diabetes, type 2 diabetes and nondiabetic donors. T cells were magnetically sorted from PBMCs as CD4+ or CD8+ subsets. The whole study generated roughly 19,000,000 paired-end reads.

General observations from the study: Type 2 diabetes patients had few highly-expanded CD4+ clones, median one.

Input material: peripheral blood mononuclear cells (PBMCs). The clonotype comes from a man aged 18 to 30 with type 2 diabetes. J is TRBJ1-2 and V is TRBV6-1, with 7 bases aligning to TRBD1. The CDR3 sequence is CASSGQGLANYGYTF. The CDR3, as DNA: TGTGCCAGCAGTGGACAGGGTTTGGCTAACTATGGCTACACCTTC.